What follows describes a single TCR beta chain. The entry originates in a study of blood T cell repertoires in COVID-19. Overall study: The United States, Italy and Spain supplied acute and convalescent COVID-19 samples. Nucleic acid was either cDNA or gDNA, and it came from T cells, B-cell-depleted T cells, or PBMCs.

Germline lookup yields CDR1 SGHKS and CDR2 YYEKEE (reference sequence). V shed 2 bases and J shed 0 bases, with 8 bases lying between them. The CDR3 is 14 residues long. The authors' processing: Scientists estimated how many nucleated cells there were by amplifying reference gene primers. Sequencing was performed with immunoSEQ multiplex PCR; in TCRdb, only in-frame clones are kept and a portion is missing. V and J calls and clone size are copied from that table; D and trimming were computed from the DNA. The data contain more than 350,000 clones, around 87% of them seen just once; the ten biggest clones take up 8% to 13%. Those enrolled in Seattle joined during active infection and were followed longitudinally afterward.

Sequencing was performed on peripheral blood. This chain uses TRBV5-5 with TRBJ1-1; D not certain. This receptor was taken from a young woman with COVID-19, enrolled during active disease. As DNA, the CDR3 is TGTGCCAGCAGCTTCAGTCAGATGAACACTGAAGCTTTCTTT. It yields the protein CASSFSQMNTEAFF. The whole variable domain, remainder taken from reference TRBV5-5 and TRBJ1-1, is DAGVTQSPTHLIKTRGQQVTLRCSPISGHKSVSWYQQVLGQGPQFIFQYYEKEERGRGNFPDRFSARQFPNYSSELNVNALLLGDSALYLCASSFSQMNTEAFFGQGTRLTVV.